These 9 T cell receptor beta chains came from one sample sequenced in a study of blood T cell repertoires in COVID-19. Clones were read by immunoSEQ multiplex PCR, and TCRdb kept only the in-frame ones, dropping some. The sample gives 200,000 to 250,000 clones, 85% to 90% of which show up once; roughly 3.3% is in the top ten. Sequencing used PBMCs or T cells enriched from blood (not recorded which). These receptors originate from a woman aged 45-65 years in a cohort exposed to, infected with or recovered from COVID-19 (not recorded which).

V is TRBV14 and J is TRBJ2-7; D remains ambiguous. The V end was cut by 0 bases, the J end by 12 bases, with 12 bases between. This CDR3 region has 12 residues. Germline V lookup: CDR1 SGHDN, CDR2 FVKESK. CDR3 sequence reads: CASSQDWSTPYF. The CDR3 nucleotides are TGTGCCAGCAGCCAAGATTGGAGCACCCCGTACTTC.

This sequence joins TRBV28 and TRBJ1-6; TRBD1 matches 10 bases. V lost 2 bases and J lost 10; bases outside the gene matches: 8. The CDR3 has 16 amino acids. Looked up from germline, CDR1 is MDHEN and CDR2 is SYDVKM. This CDR3 reads CASSLPRQGAGSPLHF. CDR3 nucleotide sequence: TGTGCCAGCAGTTTACCCCGACAGGGGGCGGGGTCACCCCTCCACTTT.

V gene TRBV19 combines with J gene TRBJ2-1, with a possible D match to TRBD2 (5 bases). CDR1 and CDR2 from the germline V gene are LNHDA and SQIVND (reference sequence). Trimming pared 4 bases from V and 3 bases from J, leaving 16 bases between. This CDR3 has 16 amino acids. DNA of the CDR3: TGTGCCAGTAGTACCTCCGCGGGTCTCCTCTACAATGAGCAGTTCTTC. It is translated as CASSTSAGLLYNEQFF.

CDR3 DNA sequence: TGTGCCAGTAGTAAGACACACTCACTAGCGGGGGGGCTTAATGAGCAGTTCTTC. Its translation is CASSKTHSLAGGLNEQFF. The V and J genes are TRBV19 and TRBJ2-1; 13 bases line up with TRBD2. The CDR3 spans 18 residues. Germline V gives CDR1 LNHDA, CDR2 SQIVND (reference sequence). The junction had 13 bases not matched to a gene; V was cut back by 4 bases and J by 7 bases. Supplemented by reference TRBV19 and TRBJ2-1, the full variable domain reads DGGITQSPKYLFRKEGQNVTLSCEQNLNHDAMYWYRQDPGQGLRLIYYSQIVNDFQKGDIAEGYSVSREKKESFPLTVTSAQKNPTAFYLCASSKTHSLAGGLNEQFFGPGTRLTVL.

The gene calls are TRBV29-1 and TRBJ2-7; D is unresolved. V dropped 1 base and J dropped 6 bases, with 13 bases sitting between them. The CDR3 contains 13 residues. Germline CDR1 SQVTM, CDR2 ANQGSEA. DNA for the CDR3: TGCAGCGTTGAAGTAGGAAGACTCGGCGAGCAGTACTTC. Translating it yields CSVEVGRLGEQYF.

The V gene is TRBV24-1, the J gene TRBJ1-2; D is undetermined. The CDR3 length is 13 residues. V lost 4 bases, J lost 4 bases, and 9 bases lay in between. CDR1 is KGHDR and CDR2 is SFDVKD in the germline V gene. The CDR3 nucleotides read TGTGCCACCAGTGACCTCCTATTCTATGGCTACACCTTC. Protein sequence: CATSDLLFYGYTF.

The rearrangement links TRBV5-1 to TRBJ2-3; possible D gene TRBD1, 6 bases. The CDR3 runs 14 residues. Per germline, CDR1 SGHRS and CDR2 YFSETQ. Trimming removed 5 bases from V and 2 bases from J, with 12 bases in between. The CDR3 region has the DNA TGCGCCAGCAGTTCCACAGGGCCCACAGATACGCAGTATTTT. Encoded protein: CASSSTGPTDTQYF.

J is TRBJ1-4 and V is TRBV4-3, with 8 bases that match TRBD1. Trimming cost V 1 base and J 11 bases; bases outside gene matches: 9. The germline V gene has CDR1 LGHNA and CDR2 YSLEER. The CDR3 loop spans 15 amino acids. The CDR3, as DNA: TGCGCCAGCAGCCAAGTAGGACAGGGTGACGGGAAACTGTTTTTT. This sequence encodes CASSQVGQGDGKLFF.

This chain uses TRBV15 with TRBJ2-5; TRBD2 might be the D (6 bases). V dropped 3 bases and J dropped 4 bases, with 15 bases sitting between them. This CDR3 region has 15 residues. CDR1 and CDR2 from the germline V gene are LNHNV and YYDKDF (reference sequence). The CDR3 is CATSRWSGVGETQYF. CDR3 coding DNA: TGTGCCACCAGCAGGTGGTCGGGGGTGGGAGAGACCCAGTACTTC.